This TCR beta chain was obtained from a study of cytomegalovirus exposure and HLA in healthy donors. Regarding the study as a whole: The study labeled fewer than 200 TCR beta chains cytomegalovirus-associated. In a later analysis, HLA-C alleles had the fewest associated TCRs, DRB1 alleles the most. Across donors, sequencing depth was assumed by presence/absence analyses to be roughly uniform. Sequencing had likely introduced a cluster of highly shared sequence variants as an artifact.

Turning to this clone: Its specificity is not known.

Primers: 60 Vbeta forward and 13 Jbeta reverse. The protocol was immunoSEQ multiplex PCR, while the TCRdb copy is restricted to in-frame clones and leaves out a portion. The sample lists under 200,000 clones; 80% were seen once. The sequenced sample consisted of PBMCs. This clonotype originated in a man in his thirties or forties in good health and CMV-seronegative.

The CDR3 sequence: CASSLSPRLSYEQYF. In DNA, the CDR3 is TGTGCCAGCAGTTTATCTCCCAGACTCTCCTACGAGCAGTACTTC. This sequence joins TRBV27 and TRBJ2-7; D remains unclear. V was pared by 0 bases and J by 0 bases, with 9 bases between. The length of the CDR3 is 15 residues. Germline CDR1 is MNHEY and CDR2 is SMNVEV (reference sequence).